This T cell receptor beta chain derives from a study of vaccination and CD4 T cells after COVID-19. The germline V and J ends were trimmed by 8 bases and 3 bases, with 13 bases remaining between them. Looked up from germline, CDR1 is MDHEN and CDR2 is SYDVKM. The CDR3 has 13 residues. Treatment here: approximately nine-day PBMC culture with coronavirus spike peptide pools or control peptides (ViraFEST assay). From the unexposed donor, CD4+ T cells were collected ahead of the COVID-19 pandemic (2011-2018). Cultured CD4+ T cells had their DNA profiled by the Oncomine TCR Beta short-read assay. Researchers extracted genomic DNA from CD4+ T cells that had been cultured. A single record per CDR3 protein comes from TCRdb applying MiXCR to the PCR reads. The sample contains about 8,900 distinct CDR3 sequences, 28% of which appear only once. For this clonotype: What it binds is unknown.

The sequence was obtained from a human donor in good health. The source material was CD4+ T cells from blood, cultured in vitro. This chain connects TRBV28 to TRBJ1-2; no clear D. The CDR3 loop is CASSKLADYGYTF. CDR3 DNA sequence: TGTGCCAGCTCTAAACTGGCCGACTATGGCTACACCTTC.